This is a list of T cell receptor beta chains from one sample in a study of vaccination and CD4 T cells after COVID-19. These receptors lack a known antigen. TCRdb re-called the PCR reads through MiXCR, storing one row per CDR3 protein. The repertoire holds 15,000 to 20,000 distinct CDR3 sequences, with less than 45% as singletons. The sequences come from CD4+ T cells from blood, cultured in vitro, collected before SARS-CoV-2 vaccination. The receptor set was obtained from a human donor who received a COVID-19 vaccine. Each CDR3 is given with its conserved first and last residue. A D gene is named only where the DNA matches it firmly. For some rows the clone size is stated as once, few or many, or as a class when expanded; others skip it.

J: TRBJ1-2
size: -
V: TRBV29-1
D: -
DNA: TGCAGCGTTGACGACAGCTCAACCTATGGCTACACCTTC
CDR3: CSVDDSSTYGYTF

J: TRBJ2-7
size: -
V: TRBV11-3
D: TRBD1
DNA: TGTGCCAGCAGCTCGAGGACAGGCCAGTCCTACGAGCAGTACTTC
CDR3: CASSSRTGQSYEQYF

J: TRBJ2-3
size: -
V: TRBV30
D: -
DNA: TGTGCCTGGAGCCCCCGGCAGGGCACAGATACGCAGTATTTT
CDR3: CAWSPRQGTDTQYF

J: TRBJ2-4
size: few
V: TRBV30
D: -
DNA: TGTGCCTGGAATGCGGACGGAAACATTCAGTACTTC
CDR3: CAWNADGNIQYF

J: TRBJ1-4
size: -
V: TRBV12-3/TRBV12-4
D: -
DNA: TGTGCCAGCAGTTTAAAGAGGGGTGAAAAACTGTTTTTT
CDR3: CASSLKRGEKLFF

J: TRBJ1-1
size: few
V: TRBV19
D: -
DNA: TGTGCCAGTATCGAACCCGGCAGGAACACTGAAGCTTTCTTT
CDR3: CASIEPGRNTEAFF

J: TRBJ1-5
size: -
V: TRBV4-2
D: TRBD1
DNA: TGTGCCAGCAGCCAAGGGGACAGCTATGGCAATCAGCCCCAGCATTTT
CDR3: CASSQGDSYGNQPQHF

J: TRBJ1-1
size: -
V: TRBV19
D: -
DNA: TGTGCCAGTAGTATAGACAGGGTCTACACTGAAGCTTTCTTT
CDR3: CASSIDRVYTEAFF

J: TRBJ2-1
size: -
V: TRBV6-1
D: TRBD2
DNA: TGTGCCAGCAGACATGGGGGGGATGAGCAGTTCTTC
CDR3: CASRHGGDEQFF

J: TRBJ1-2
size: few
V: TRBV6-1
D: -
DNA: TGTGCCAGCAGTGAACAGACTATTCAGGGAGGCTACACCTTC
CDR3: CASSEQTIQGGYTF

J: TRBJ2-7
size: -
V: TRBV5-1
D: TRBD1
DNA: TGCGCCAGCAGCTCGGGACAGACCTACGAGCAGTACTTC
CDR3: CASSSGQTYEQYF

J: TRBJ1-4
size: -
V: TRBV7-8
D: TRBD1
DNA: TGTGCCAGCACCCTGGACAGGGGAAGTGAAAAACTGTTTTTT
CDR3: CASTLDRGSEKLFF

J: TRBJ2-2
size: few
V: TRBV24-1
D: TRBD1
DNA: TGTGCCACCAGTGATTGGACAGGGGACACCGGGGAGCTGTTTTTT
CDR3: CATSDWTGDTGELFF

J: TRBJ1-6
size: -
V: TRBV6-1
D: -
DNA: TGTGCCAGCAGTATTCAAACAGGGTTAGATTCACCCCTCCACTTT
CDR3: CASSIQTGLDSPLHF

J: TRBJ2-7
size: -
V: TRBV11-3
D: TRBD1
DNA: TGTGCCAGCAGCAGGACAGGGGGAGGCTACGAGCAGTACTTC
CDR3: CASSRTGGGYEQYF

J: TRBJ2-3
size: -
V: TRBV19
D: TRBD2
DNA: TGTGCCAGTTCCGGGACTAGCGGAACAGATACGCAGTATTTT
CDR3: CASSGTSGTDTQYF

J: TRBJ1-1
size: few
V: TRBV2
D: -
DNA: TGTGCCAGCAGGACACCGGGGGTGAACACTGAAGCTTTCTTT
CDR3: CASRTPGVNTEAFF

J: TRBJ2-5
size: -
V: TRBV5-1
D: TRBD1
DNA: TGCGCCAGCAGCTCGACAGGGTTCCAAGAGACCCAGTACTTC
CDR3: CASSSTGFQETQYF

J: TRBJ1-1
size: -
V: TRBV20-1
D: TRBD1
DNA: TGCAGTGCTCAGCGGACAGGGGACACTGAAGCTTTCTTT
CDR3: CSAQRTGDTEAFF

J: TRBJ2-2
size: few
V: TRBV6-2/TRBV6-3
D: TRBD1
DNA: TGTGCCAGCAGTAAAGCAGGGGGTACGAACACCGGGGAGCTGTTTTTT
CDR3: CASSKAGGTNTGELFF

J: TRBJ2-2
size: -
V: TRBV7-8
D: -
DNA: TGTGCCAGCAGCCACACCGGGGAGCTGTTTTTT
CDR3: CASSHTGELFF

J: TRBJ2-3
size: once
V: TRBV4-1
D: TRBD2
DNA: TGCGCCAGCAGCCGAACCCGGACTAGCGGGGGGGCCAGTGATACGCAGTATTTT
CDR3: CASSRTRTSGGASDTQYF

J: TRBJ2-3
size: -
V: TRBV12-3/TRBV12-4
D: -
DNA: TGTGCCAGCAGTTTGGTAGCGGTACACACAGATACGCAGTATTTT
CDR3: CASSLVAVHTDTQYF

J: TRBJ2-7
size: once
V: TRBV6-5
D: TRBD1
DNA: TGTGCCAGCAGTTTGGGGACAGGGGGCTCCTACGAGCAGTACTTC
CDR3: CASSLGTGGSYEQYF

J: TRBJ2-7
size: -
V: TRBV10-1
D: TRBD1
DNA: TGCGCCAGCAGTGAGTCAACCGGGGACAGGGGACGGCAGTACTTC
CDR3: CASSESTGDRGRQYF

J: TRBJ2-3
size: few
V: TRBV5-1
D: TRBD2
DNA: TGCGCCAGCAAGACTAGCCCTAGCACAGATACGCAGTATTTT
CDR3: CASKTSPSTDTQYF

J: TRBJ2-5
size: few
V: TRBV7-2
D: TRBD2
DNA: TGTGCCAGCAGCCCGGGACTAGCTGAAGAGACCCAGTACTTC
CDR3: CASSPGLAEETQYF

J: TRBJ2-2
size: few
V: TRBV12-3/TRBV12-4
D: -
DNA: TGTGCCAGCAGTTTAGTGGTTACCGGGGAGCTGTTTTTT
CDR3: CASSLVVTGELFF

J: TRBJ2-3
size: -
V: TRBV7-2
D: TRBD2
DNA: TGTGCCAGCAGCGCAACTAGCGGGGGAGTCTTCGGGAGCACAGATACGCAGTATTTT
CDR3: CASSATSGGVFGSTDTQYF

J: TRBJ2-1
size: -
V: TRBV25-1
D: TRBD2
DNA: TGTGCCAGCAGTTCGCGGGGGGCCCTCGATGAGCAGTTCTTC
CDR3: CASSSRGALDEQFF

J: TRBJ2-7
size: -
V: TRBV10-3
D: TRBD1
DNA: TGTGCCATCAGGAGGACAGGGGACTCCTACGAGCAGTACTTC
CDR3: CAIRRTGDSYEQYF

J: TRBJ1-2
size: -
V: TRBV6-1
D: -
DNA: TGTGCCAGCACCTTACAACAGGGCGATGGCTACACCTTC
CDR3: CASTLQQGDGYTF

J: TRBJ1-6
size: -
V: TRBV6-1
D: TRBD1
DNA: TGTGCCAGCAGTGACTTGTTTAGACAGGGACCTATGGCACCCCTCCACTTT
CDR3: CASSDLFRQGPMAPLHF

J: TRBJ2-3
size: few
V: TRBV23-1
D: TRBD1
DNA: TGCGCCAGCAGTCAATACGGACAGGGGACAGATACGCAGTATTTT
CDR3: CASSQYGQGTDTQYF

J: TRBJ1-1
size: -
V: TRBV25-1
D: -
DNA: TGTGCCAGCAGGGGGGGGCGGAGGGACAAACAGACTGAAGCTTTCTTT
CDR3: CASRGGRRDKQTEAFF

J: TRBJ2-7
size: -
V: TRBV24-1
D: -
DNA: TGTGCCACCAGTGATTCCGGCCTTACCTACGAGCAGTACTTC
CDR3: CATSDSGLTYEQYF

J: TRBJ1-5
size: few
V: TRBV7-9
D: TRBD1
DNA: TGTGCCAGCAGCGCGACAGGGGGCCGTCAGCCCCAGCATTTT
CDR3: CASSATGGRQPQHF

J: TRBJ1-2
size: few
V: TRBV12-3/TRBV12-4
D: -
DNA: TGTGCCAGCAGGGGGAGAGAGGATGGCTACACCTTC
CDR3: CASRGREDGYTF

J: TRBJ2-7
size: -
V: TRBV9
D: TRBD1
DNA: TGTGCCAGCAGCGCGAGGACGGGACAGGGTTCGTACGAGCAGTACTTC
CDR3: CASSARTGQGSYEQYF

J: TRBJ1-5
size: few
V: TRBV10-3
D: -
DNA: TGTGCCATCAGTGATCGTGTGGCGAGCAATCAGCCCCAGCATTTT
CDR3: CAISDRVASNQPQHF

J: TRBJ2-5
size: -
V: TRBV20-1
D: TRBD2
DNA: TGCAGTGCTAGCTTTAGCGGGGGAGGACGGGAGACCCAGTACTTC
CDR3: CSASFSGGGRETQYF

J: TRBJ2-5
size: -
V: TRBV18
D: TRBD1
DNA: TGTGCCAGCTCACCGGGACAGATAGAGACCCAGTACTTC
CDR3: CASSPGQIETQYF

J: TRBJ2-7
size: -
V: TRBV7-2
D: -
DNA: TGTGCCAGCAGCTTTTTGCCAGCTCTCTACGAGCAGTACTTC
CDR3: CASSFLPALYEQYF

J: TRBJ1-5
size: -
V: TRBV6-4
D: -
DNA: TGTGCCAGCAGTTCCCAATTCGGGGGGAATCAGCCCCAGCATTTT
CDR3: CASSSQFGGNQPQHF

J: TRBJ1-4
size: -
V: TRBV20-1
D: -
DNA: TGCAGTGCATCGAGGGCGGGGGCATATAATGAAAAACTGTTTTTT
CDR3: CSASRAGAYNEKLFF

J: TRBJ1-2
size: -
V: TRBV24-1
D: TRBD1
DNA: TGTGCCACCAGTGATTCCGGGACAGGGGGAGGACTGAACTATGGCTACACCTTC
CDR3: CATSDSGTGGGLNYGYTF

J: TRBJ1-6
size: few
V: TRBV27
D: TRBD1
DNA: TGTGCCAGCAGAAAGACAGGGGTCTTGGATTTTTCACCCCTCCACTTT
CDR3: CASRKTGVLDFSPLHF

J: TRBJ2-5
size: -
V: TRBV5-1
D: TRBD2
DNA: TGCGCCAGCAGCTTGGGGGGCACTAGCGGGGGTCAAGAGACCCAGTACTTC
CDR3: CASSLGGTSGGQETQYF

J: TRBJ2-3
size: once
V: TRBV10-3
D: -
DNA: TGTGCCAGCAGAGTCAGCACAGATACGCAGTATTTT
CDR3: CASRVSTDTQYF

J: TRBJ2-2
size: -
V: TRBV6-1
D: -
DNA: TGTGCCAGCAGCCTGAACACCGGGGAGCTGTTTTTT
CDR3: CASSLNTGELFF

J: TRBJ1-3
size: -
V: TRBV20-1
D: TRBD1
DNA: TGCAGTGCTAGATCCGGGACAGGGCCTGGAAACACCATATATTTT
CDR3: CSARSGTGPGNTIYF

J: TRBJ1-6
size: few
V: TRBV6-5
D: TRBD1
DNA: TGTGCCAGCAGTTCAAGACAGGGGGCCACGACCACCAATTCACCCCTCCACTTT
CDR3: CASSSRQGATTTNSPLHF

J: TRBJ2-5
size: -
V: TRBV24-1
D: TRBD1
DNA: TGTGCCACCAGTGACGTGACAGGGTACACCCAAGAGACCCAGTACTTC
CDR3: CATSDVTGYTQETQYF